Listed here are 32 T cell receptor beta chains from one sample, sequenced in a study of blood T cell repertoires in COVID-19. The repertoire was sequenced with immunoSEQ multiplex PCR; TCRdb's copy has only in-frame clones and lacks some. Of tens of thousands of clones in the sample, more than 75% are singletons; the top ten hold around 28%. Sequencing was carried out using peripheral blood. These receptors all come from a human donor in a cohort sampled during active COVID-19.

V is TRBV6-5 and J is TRBJ2-7; TRBD2 might be the D (6 bases). The germline gives CDR1 MNHEY, CDR2 SVGAGI. The CDR3 spans 12 residues. Trimming removed 6 bases at V and 3 bases at J, with 9 bases between. The CDR3 spells CASRTGVYEQYF. CDR3 in DNA: TGTGCCAGCAGAACGGGGGTCTACGAGCAGTACTTC.

This clone was picked up one time. The chain combines TRBV7-9 with TRBJ2-7; perhaps TRBD2 as D (6 bases). V lost 1 base to trimming and J lost 2 bases, with 9 bases between them. Germline CDR1 reads SEHNR; CDR2 reads FQNEAQ (reference sequence). The CDR3 spans 14 residues. Here the CDR3 reads CASSLGRGPYEQYF. In nucleotides, the CDR3 is TGTGCCAGCAGCTTAGGGCGGGGACCCTACGAGCAGTACTTC.

The chain couples TRBV24-1 to TRBJ2-2; D remains unclear. CDR1 and CDR2 from the germline V gene are KGHDR and SFDVKD. V lost 0 bases and J 1 base, leaving 2 bases between the germline ends. The CDR3 consists of 14 residues. The CDR3 sequence is CATSDLLNTGELFF. CDR3 nucleotide sequence: TGTGCCACCAGTGATTTGCTGAACACCGGGGAGCTGTTTTTT.

The chain has TRBV7-9 and TRBJ2-2; the match to TRBD2 covers 8 bases. The germline CDR1 and CDR2 sequences are SEHNR and FQNEAQ (reference sequence). CDR3 length: 16 residues. The V gene end was trimmed by 4 bases and the J gene end by 0 bases; junction bases not matched to a gene: 4. The CDR3 DNA reads TGTGCCAGCAGCTGGCCAGCGGGGGCGAACACCGGGGAGCTGTTTTTT. Translating gives CASSWPAGANTGELFF.

The genes are TRBV28 and TRBJ1-2, with 7 bases aligning to TRBD1. Germline assignment: CDR1 MDHEN and CDR2 SYDVKM. There are 13 residues in the CDR3. V gave up 2 bases and J gave up 5 bases; unmatched junction bases: 2. The CDR3 region is CASSLRQGYGYTF. The CDR3 nucleotides are TGTGCCAGCAGTTTAAGACAGGGATATGGCTACACCTTC.

The rearrangement links TRBV19 to TRBJ1-2, with TRBD1 matching 11 bases. With V trimmed by 3 bases and J by 4 bases, 4 bases remained unmatched. The germline V gene has CDR1 LNHDA and CDR2 SQIVND (reference sequence). The length of the CDR3 is 15 residues. The CDR3 coding sequence is TGTGCCAGTAGTATGGACAGGGGGCGTTTCTATGGCTACACCTTC. It encodes CASSMDRGRFYGYTF.

This clone was seen only a few times. V is TRBV7-2 and J is TRBJ1-2; tentative D call: TRBD1 (6 bases). Per germline, CDR1 SGHTA and CDR2 FQGNSA. The CDR3 covers 13 residues. Trimming pared 4 bases from V and 7 bases from J, leaving 13 bases between. In nucleotides, the CDR3 is TGTGCCAGCAGCTCAACAGGGTCCGGTGGCTACACCTTC. Its protein is CASSSTGSGGYTF.

The rearrangement uses TRBV6-5 and TRBJ1-1; weak D call: TRBD1 (5 bases). The V end was cut by 8 bases, the J end by 0 bases, with 13 bases between. The CDR3 totals 14 residues. Germline V lookup: CDR1 MNHEY, CDR2 SVGAGI. CDR3 sequence (DNA): TGTGCCAGCTGGGGGGTGGGAATGAACACTGAAGCTTTCTTT. It codes for CASWGVGMNTEAFF.

V gene TRBV6-5 combines with J gene TRBJ2-5; TRBD1 matches 9 bases. CDR1 MNHEY and CDR2 SVGAGI come from the germline V gene. This CDR3 has 13 residues. V was pared by 6 bases and J by 4 bases, with 3 bases of the junction left unmatched. In DNA, the CDR3 is TGTGCCAGCAGCTCGGACAGGGGAGAGACCCAGTACTTC. The encoded protein is CASSSDRGETQYF.

The chain uses TRBV15 and TRBJ2-1; 7 bases are shared with TRBD1. Germline V gene sequence: CDR1 LNHNV, CDR2 YYDKDF (reference sequence). Trimming removed 0 bases from V and 2 bases from J; junction bases left unmatched: 7. The CDR3 is 17 residues long. Here the CDR3 DNA reads TGTGCCACCAGCAGAGATCTCGAGGGGGCGGCCTACAATGAGCAGTTCTTC. Its translation is CATSRDLEGAAYNEQFF.

The V and J genes are TRBV7-6 and TRBJ1-2; 7 bases match TRBD1. The CDR3 totals 16 residues. Germline V gene data show CDR1 as SGHVS and CDR2 as FNYEAQ. Germline trimming cut 5 bases from V and 0 bases from J; bases unmatched to any gene: 9. CDR3 region: CASSPLPDRTNYGYTF. The CDR3 DNA reads as TGTGCCAGCAGCCCGCTACCGGACAGGACTAACTATGGCTACACCTTC.

This chain connects TRBV3-1 (or the pseudogene TRBV3-2) to TRBJ1-5; 8 bases are shared with TRBD1. J gave up 1 base and V 3 bases, and 2 bases lay outside the gene matches. Looked up from germline, CDR1 is LGHDT and CDR2 is YNNKEL (reference sequence). This CDR3 region has 15 residues. The CDR3 loop is CASSQTGVSNQPQHF. The CDR3 DNA is TGTGCCAGCAGCCAGACAGGGGTGAGCAATCAGCCCCAGCATTTT.

Details on this clone: A read error may produce the germline difference seen at one junction end. The chain combines TRBV4-1 with TRBJ1-2, with D unresolved. The CDR3 covers 12 residues. Germline-derived CDR1 and CDR2 are MGHRA and YSYEKL. CDR3 nucleotide sequence: TGCGCCAGCAGCCAAGAAATGGGAGGGATCTCCTTC. Protein sequence: CASSQEMGGISF.

This clone was detected only once. The chain uses TRBV18 and TRBJ2-2, with a tentative D call TRBD1 (5 bases). There are 14 residues in the CDR3. Trimming pared 3 bases from V and 1 base from J, leaving 6 bases between. CDR1 and CDR2 (germline): KGHSH, LQKENI. This CDR3 is CASSPGQNTGELFF. CDR3 DNA: TGTGCCAGCTCACCTGGACAGAACACCGGGGAGCTGTTTTTT.

The V call is TRBV11-2, the J call TRBJ2-7, with D maybe TRBD2 (7 bases). Looked up from germline, CDR1 is SGHAT and CDR2 is FQNNGV. The CDR3 is 17 residues long. Trimming pared 7 bases from V and 3 bases from J, leaving 25 bases between. For the CDR3, the DNA is TGTGCCAGCACCATCCGAGGGGGGGGCCCTAAGGTCTACGAGCAGTACTTC. It is translated as CASTIRGGGPKVYEQYF.

This sequence joins TRBV4-1 and TRBJ1-1; weak D call: TRBD1 (5 bases). The germline V gene has CDR1 MGHRA and CDR2 YSYEKL. V dropped 1 base and J dropped 6 bases, with 18 bases sitting between them. The CDR3 runs 16 residues. The CDR3 DNA reads TGCGCCAGCAGCCAAGCCCTACTGACGGGGGACCCTGAAGCTTTCTTT. This sequence encodes CASSQALLTGDPEAFF.

Here the CDR3 reads CASSVSRGQGRATNEKLFF. CDR3 DNA: TGTGCCAGCTCAGTATCCAGGGGCCAGGGGCGCGCAACTAATGAAAAACTGTTTTTT. The V gene is TRBV18, the J gene TRBJ1-4, with D maybe TRBD1 (6 bases). CDR3 length: 19 amino acids. V lost 5 bases to trimming and J lost 0 bases, with 22 bases between them. Germline assignment: CDR1 KGHSH and CDR2 LQKENI.

CDR3 nucleotides: TGTGCCAGCAGCTTCCTCGGGACAGGGGAGAACACTGAAGCTTTCTTT. It yields the protein CASSFLGTGENTEAFF. The V and J genes are TRBV7-3 and TRBJ1-1; 10 bases are a match to TRBD1. Germline assignment: CDR1 SGHTA and CDR2 FQGTGA. The V gene end was trimmed by 3 bases and the J gene end by 1 base; junction bases not matched to a gene: 5. CDR3 length: 16 amino acids.

The chain carries TRBV9 and TRBJ1-6, with TRBD1 matching 11 bases. The junction had 9 bases not matched to a gene; V was cut back by 5 bases and J by 5 bases. Germline V lookup: CDR1 SGDLS, CDR2 YYNGEE. The CDR3 is 17 amino acids. As DNA, the CDR3 is TGTGCCAGCAGAAGGCACGGACAGGGGGCCAATAATTCACCCCTCCACTTT. This codes for CASRRHGQGANNSPLHF.

This chain uses TRBV27 with TRBJ2-7, with TRBD1 as a possible D gene (7 bases). The CDR3 loop spans 16 amino acids. Per the germline V gene, CDR1 is MNHEY and CDR2 is SMNVEV (reference sequence). The germline V and J ends were trimmed by 0 bases and 0 bases, with 12 bases remaining between them. CDR3 region: CASSLSRGDRSYEQYF. The CDR3 region has the DNA TGTGCCAGCAGTTTATCCAGGGGGGATCGCTCCTACGAGCAGTACTTC.

The chain carries TRBV3-1 (or the pseudogene TRBV3-2) and TRBJ2-7; the D is unclear. The CDR3 runs to 11 residues. Trimming left V 5 bases short and J 1 base short, with 3 bases between. CDR1 LGHDT and CDR2 YNNKEL come from the germline V gene (reference sequence). CDR3 sequence reads: CASSSSYEQYF. CDR3 sequence (DNA): TGTGCCAGCAGCTCTTCCTACGAGCAGTACTTC.

The genes are TRBV12-3 or TRBV12-4 and TRBJ1-2; TRBD1 is a possible D gene (6 bases). V was trimmed by 3 bases and J by 7 bases, leaving 12 bases between them. The CDR3 contains 13 residues. CDR3: CASSFEGVGGYTF. CDR3 DNA sequence: TGTGCCAGCAGTTTCGAGGGGGTAGGTGGCTACACCTTC.

The chain uses TRBV15 and TRBJ1-3; no clear D. This CDR3 comprises 14 residues. Trimming stripped 5 bases from V and 0 bases from J, with 8 bases between. Germline V gives CDR1 LNHNV, CDR2 YYDKDF (reference sequence). The CDR3 spells CATSPRSSGNTIYF. In nucleotides, the CDR3 is TGTGCCACCAGCCCTCGGAGCTCTGGAAACACCATATATTTT. The complete variable domain, with remaining parts taken from reference TRBV15 and TRBJ1-3, reads DAMVIQNPRYQVTQFGKPVTLSCSQTLNHNVMYWYQQKSSQAPKLLFHYYDKDFNNEADTPDNFQSRRPNTSFCFLDIRSPGLGDTAMYLCATSPRSSGNTIYFGEGSWLTVV.

The V call is TRBV7-6, the J call TRBJ1-2, with TRBD1 identical over 8 bases. The V gene end was trimmed by 3 bases and the J gene end by 0 bases; junction bases not matched to a gene: 3. This CDR3 comprises 15 residues. Germline values: CDR1 SGHVS, CDR2 FNYEAQ. DNA for the CDR3: TGTGCCAGCAGCTTCGACAGGGGTTCTAACTATGGCTACACCTTC. It yields the protein CASSFDRGSNYGYTF.

This rearrangement joins TRBV6-1 to TRBJ2-7; TRBD2 matches at 9 bases. CDR3 length: 12 amino acids. J gave up 6 bases and V 8 bases, and 5 bases lay outside the gene matches. Germline V gives CDR1 MNHNS, CDR2 SASEGT. CDR3 loop: CASASGVSEQYF. The CDR3 bases are TGTGCCAGCGCTAGCGGGGTATCCGAGCAGTACTTC.

The chain has TRBV10-3 and TRBJ2-7, with D perhaps TRBD2 (7 bases). The CDR3 loop spans 18 amino acids. Trimming stripped 3 bases from V and 4 bases from J, with 25 bases between. Germline CDR1 ENHRY, CDR2 SYGVKD. The CDR3 sequence: CAISDPTRGAAALYEQYF. Here the CDR3 DNA reads TGTGCCATCAGTGACCCTACACGGGGGGCAGCTGCCTTGTACGAGCAGTACTTC.

The genes are TRBV5-1 and TRBJ2-1; 7 bases fit TRBD2. The CDR3 contains 14 residues. The J segment lost 7 bases and the V segment lost 2 bases, leaving 6 bases of the junction unmatched. Germline V lookup: CDR1 SGHRS, CDR2 YFSETQ. DNA of the CDR3: TGCGCCAGCAGCTTTGGCGGGAGTTCTAATGAGCAGTTCTTC. This encodes CASSFGGSSNEQFF.

J is TRBJ1-4 and V is TRBV7-2; 9 nucleotides line up with TRBD1. Germline CDR1 reads SGHTA; CDR2 reads FQGNSA. Trimming removed 7 bases from V and 5 bases from J; junction bases left unmatched: 5. There are 14 residues in the CDR3. CDR3 nucleotides: TGTGCCAGCAAGCCGGGACAGGGAAATGAAAAACTGTTTTTT. Translation: CASKPGQGNEKLFF. The complete variable domain, with remaining parts taken from reference TRBV7-2 and TRBJ1-4, reads GAGVSQSPSNKVTEKGKDVELRCDPISGHTALYWYRQSLGQGLEFLIYFQGNSAPDKSGLPSDRFSAERTGGSVSTLTIQRTQQEDSAVYLCASKPGQGNEKLFFGSGTQLSVL.

The sample holds a few counts of this clone. V and J are TRBV7-9 and TRBJ1-6, with D hard to call. The CDR3 consists of 15 residues. Trimming cost V 2 bases and J 3 bases, with 8 bases left between them. From germline, CDR1 is SEHNR and CDR2 FQNEAQ (reference sequence). CDR3 sequence reads: CASSLLGGYNSPLHF. CDR3 bases: TGTGCCAGCAGCTTACTTGGCGGCTATAATTCACCCCTCCACTTT.

The rearrangement links TRBV18 to TRBJ2-2; D remains unclear. V was cut by 3 bases and J by 0 bases, with 8 bases left in between. The germline V gene encodes CDR1 KGHSH and CDR2 LQKENI. The CDR3 is made up of 15 amino acids. CDR3 in amino acids: CASSPRLANTGELFF. The DNA of the CDR3 is TGTGCCAGCTCACCCAGGCTCGCGAACACCGGGGAGCTGTTTTTT.

This clone appeared once. The chain combines TRBV4-1 with TRBJ1-1; tentative D call: TRBD1 (6 bases). CDR1 and CDR2 from the germline V gene are MGHRA and YSYEKL. The CDR3 is 17 residues long. Trimming left V 4 bases short and J 2 bases short, with 20 bases between. CDR3 bases: TGCGCCAGCAGCCCGCGTTCGGCAGGGGAGAGAAACACTGAAGCTTTCTTT. This encodes CASSPRSAGERNTEAFF.

The V call is TRBV11-2, the J call TRBJ2-3; the match to TRBD2 covers 9 bases. Germline loops: CDR1 SGHAT, CDR2 FQNNGV. The CDR3 sequence is 15 residues long. V shed 4 bases and J 1 base; nucleotides not matched to a gene: 3. In nucleotides, the CDR3 is TGTGCCAGCAGCTCAGTAGCGGGAGGCACAGATACGCAGTATTTT. Translated, it gives CASSSVAGGTDTQYF.